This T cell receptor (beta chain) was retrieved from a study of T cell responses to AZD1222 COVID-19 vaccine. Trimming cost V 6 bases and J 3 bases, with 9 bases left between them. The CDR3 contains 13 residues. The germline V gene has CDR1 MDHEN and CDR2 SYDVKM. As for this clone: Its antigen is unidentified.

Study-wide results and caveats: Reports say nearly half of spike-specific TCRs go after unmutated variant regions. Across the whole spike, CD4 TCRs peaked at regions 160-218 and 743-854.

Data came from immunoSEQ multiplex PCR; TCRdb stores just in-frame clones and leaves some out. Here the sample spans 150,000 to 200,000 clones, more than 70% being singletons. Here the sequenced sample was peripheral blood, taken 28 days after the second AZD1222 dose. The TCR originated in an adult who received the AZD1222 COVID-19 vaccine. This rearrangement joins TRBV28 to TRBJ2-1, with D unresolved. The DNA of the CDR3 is TGTGCCAGCAGCCCCGACAACTACAATGAGCAGTTCTTC. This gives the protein CASSPDNYNEQFF. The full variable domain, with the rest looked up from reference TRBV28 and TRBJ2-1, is DVKVTQSSRYLVKRTGEKVFLECVQDMDHENMFWYRQDPGLGLRLIYFSYDVKMKEKGDIPEGYSVSREKKERFSLILESASTNQTSMYLCASSPDNYNEQFFGPGTRLTVL.